The T cell receptor (beta chain) under discussion was sequenced for a study of T cells in Graves' hyperthyroidism and ophthalmopathy. Exclusions: uncontrolled infection, other autoimmune disease, pregnancy, lactation. The source of the PBMCs was 10 ml of fresh peripheral blood. Researchers amplified the TCR beta CDR3 regions from RNA transcripts. During a first-round RT-PCR of the TCR CDR3, the HTBI primer set was used. A single record per CDR3 protein comes from TCRdb applying MiXCR to the multiplex PCR reads. The table includes 370,000 or so distinct CDR3 sequences, roughly 14% detected once. This CDR3 is 16 amino acids long. Germline CDR1 is MGHRA and CDR2 is YSYEKL. V lost 2 bases and J lost 5, with 18 bases in between. This clonotype appeared many times.

Specimen: blood. The chain recombines TRBV4-1 with TRBJ1-1; unclear D gene. The sequence was collected from a man in his thirties or forties with Graves' hyperthyroidism that later progressed to Graves' ophthalmopathy. The DNA for the CDR3 is TGCGCCAGCAGCCAAAGGGAGGACCGACTGGGGACTGAAGCTTTCTTT. Encoded protein: CASSQREDRLGTEAFF.